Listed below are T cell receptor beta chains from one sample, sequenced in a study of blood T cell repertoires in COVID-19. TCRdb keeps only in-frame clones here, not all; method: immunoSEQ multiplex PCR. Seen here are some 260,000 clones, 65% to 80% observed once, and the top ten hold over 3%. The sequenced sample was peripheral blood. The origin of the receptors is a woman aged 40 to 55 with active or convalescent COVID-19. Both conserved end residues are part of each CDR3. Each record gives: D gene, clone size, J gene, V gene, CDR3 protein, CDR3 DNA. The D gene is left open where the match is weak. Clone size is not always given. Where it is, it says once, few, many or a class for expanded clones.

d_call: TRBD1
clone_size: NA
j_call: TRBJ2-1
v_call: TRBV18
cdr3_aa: CASSRSGQGWNEQFF
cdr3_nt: TGTGCCAGCTCACGATCTGGACAGGGGTGGAATGAGCAGTTCTTC

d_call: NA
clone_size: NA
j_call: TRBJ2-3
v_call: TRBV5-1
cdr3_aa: CASSDAPGLLGDTQYF
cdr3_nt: TGCGCCAGCAGCGATGCCCCGGGACTTCTGGGAGATACGCAGTATTTT

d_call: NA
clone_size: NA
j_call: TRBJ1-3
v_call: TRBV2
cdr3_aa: CASRGGSGNTIYF
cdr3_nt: TGTGCCAGCAGGGGGGGCTCTGGAAACACCATATATTTT

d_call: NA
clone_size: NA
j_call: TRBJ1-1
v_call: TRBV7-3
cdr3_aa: CASSWNGISEAFF
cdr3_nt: TGTGCCAGCAGCTGGAACGGGATTTCTGAAGCTTTCTTT

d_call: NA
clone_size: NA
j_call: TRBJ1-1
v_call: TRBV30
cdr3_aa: CAWSNRAAEAFF
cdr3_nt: TGTGCCTGGAGTAACAGGGCCGCTGAAGCTTTCTTT

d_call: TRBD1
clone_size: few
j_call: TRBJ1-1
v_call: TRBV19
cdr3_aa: CASIRGTGYTEAFF
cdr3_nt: TGTGCCAGTATAAGAGGGACAGGGTACACTGAAGCTTTCTTT

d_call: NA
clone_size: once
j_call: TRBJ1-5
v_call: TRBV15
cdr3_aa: CATRTEGPNQPQHF
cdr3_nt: TGTGCCACCAGAACAGAGGGCCCCAATCAGCCCCAGCATTTT

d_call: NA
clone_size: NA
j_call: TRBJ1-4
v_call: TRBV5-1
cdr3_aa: CASSLEVRGEKLFF
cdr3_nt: TGCGCCAGCAGCTTGGAGGTCAGGGGAGAAAAACTGTTTTTT

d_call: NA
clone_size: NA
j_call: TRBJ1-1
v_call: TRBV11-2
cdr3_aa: CASSLGAKGTEAFF
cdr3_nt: TGTGCCAGCAGCTTAGGGGCGAAAGGCACTGAAGCTTTCTTT

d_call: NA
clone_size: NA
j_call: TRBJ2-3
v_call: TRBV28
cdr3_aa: CASSPRTGATDTQYF
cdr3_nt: TGTGCCAGCAGTCCGCGGACTGGAGCCACAGATACGCAGTATTTT

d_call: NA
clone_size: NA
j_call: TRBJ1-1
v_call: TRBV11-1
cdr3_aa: CASSRGKVNTEAFF
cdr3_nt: TGTGCCAGCAGCCGAGGGAAGGTGAACACTGAAGCTTTCTTT

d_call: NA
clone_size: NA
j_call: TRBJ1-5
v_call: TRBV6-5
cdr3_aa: CASSYVGAVGNQPQHF
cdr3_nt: TGTGCCAGCAGTTACGTGGGGGCCGTTGGCAATCAGCCCCAGCATTTT

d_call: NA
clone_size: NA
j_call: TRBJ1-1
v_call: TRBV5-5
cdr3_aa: CASSILRNTEAFF
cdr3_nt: TGTGCCAGCAGCATCCTAAGGAACACTGAAGCTTTCTTT

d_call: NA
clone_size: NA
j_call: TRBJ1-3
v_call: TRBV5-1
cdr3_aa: CASSLIWRESGNTIYF
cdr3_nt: TGCGCCAGCAGCTTGATCTGGCGGGAATCTGGAAACACCATATATTTT

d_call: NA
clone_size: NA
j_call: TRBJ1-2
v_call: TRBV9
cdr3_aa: CASSDRAYGYTF
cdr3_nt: TGTGCCAGCAGCGACAGGGCCTATGGCTACACCTTC

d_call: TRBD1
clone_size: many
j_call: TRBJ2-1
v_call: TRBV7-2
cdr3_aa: CASSFTGGFGNEQFF
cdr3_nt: TGTGCCAGCAGCTTCACAGGGGGATTCGGCAATGAGCAGTTCTTC

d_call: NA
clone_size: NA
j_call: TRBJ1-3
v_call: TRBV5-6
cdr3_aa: CASSLTATSGNTIYF
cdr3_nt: TGTGCCAGCAGCTTAACAGCCACCTCTGGAAACACCATATATTTT

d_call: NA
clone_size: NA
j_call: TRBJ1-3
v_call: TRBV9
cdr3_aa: CASSGGSGNTIYF
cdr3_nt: TGTGCCAGCAGCGGCGGTTCTGGAAACACCATATATTTT

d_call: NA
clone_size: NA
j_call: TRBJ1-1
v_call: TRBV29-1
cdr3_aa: CSVVGREGYTEAFF
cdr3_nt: TGCAGCGTTGTTGGTCGGGAGGGGTACACTGAAGCTTTCTTT

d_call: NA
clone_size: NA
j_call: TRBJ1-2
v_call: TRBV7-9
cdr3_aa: CASSLQQTHGYTF
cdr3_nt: TGTGCCAGCAGCTTACAACAAACCCATGGCTACACCTTC

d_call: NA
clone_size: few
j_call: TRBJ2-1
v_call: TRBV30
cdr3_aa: CAWSINNEQFF
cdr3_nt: TGTGCCTGGAGTATAAATAATGAGCAGTTCTTC

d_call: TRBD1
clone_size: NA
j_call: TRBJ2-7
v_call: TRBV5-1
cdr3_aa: CASSLRQGAYYEQYF
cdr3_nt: TGCGCCAGCAGCTTGAGGCAGGGGGCTTACTACGAGCAGTACTTC

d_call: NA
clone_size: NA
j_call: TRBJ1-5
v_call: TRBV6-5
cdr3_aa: CASRVRLPSNQPQHF
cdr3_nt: TGTGCCAGCAGGGTTAGACTCCCGAGCAATCAGCCCCAGCATTTT

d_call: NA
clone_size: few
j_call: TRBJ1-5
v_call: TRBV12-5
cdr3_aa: CASGLAPGHVDQPQHF
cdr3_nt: TGTGCTAGTGGTTTGGCTCCGGGACACGTCGATCAGCCCCAGCATTTT

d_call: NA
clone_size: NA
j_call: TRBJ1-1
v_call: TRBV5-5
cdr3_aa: CASSWGVNTEAFF
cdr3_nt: TGTGCCAGCAGCTGGGGGGTGAACACTGAAGCTTTCTTT

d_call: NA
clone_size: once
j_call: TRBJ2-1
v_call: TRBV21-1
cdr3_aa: CASSRSGGEDEQFF
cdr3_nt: TGTGCCAGCAGCAGGAGCGGGGGGGAGGATGAGCAGTTCTTC

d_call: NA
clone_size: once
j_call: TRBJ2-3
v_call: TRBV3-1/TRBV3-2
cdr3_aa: CASSQDGARTDTQYF
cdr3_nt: TGTGCCAGCAGCCAAGATGGGGCCCGCACAGATACGCAGTATTTT

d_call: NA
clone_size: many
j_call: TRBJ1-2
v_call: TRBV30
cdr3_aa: CAWRWGRGNYGYTF
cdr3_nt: TGTGCCTGGAGGTGGGGCAGGGGTAACTATGGCTACACCTTC

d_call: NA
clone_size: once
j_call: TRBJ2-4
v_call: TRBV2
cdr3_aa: CASTSATPTTKNIQYF
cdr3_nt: TGTGCCAGCACCAGCGCCACACCCACAACCAAAAACATTCAGTACTTC

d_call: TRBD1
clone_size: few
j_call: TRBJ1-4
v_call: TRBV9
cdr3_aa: CASSVETGGSDEKLFF
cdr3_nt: TGTGCCAGCAGCGTGGAAACAGGGGGCTCGGATGAAAAACTGTTTTTT

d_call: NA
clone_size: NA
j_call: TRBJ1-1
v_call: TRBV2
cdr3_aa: CASSWASGTEAFF
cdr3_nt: TGTGCCAGCAGCTGGGCCTCAGGGACTGAAGCTTTCTTT

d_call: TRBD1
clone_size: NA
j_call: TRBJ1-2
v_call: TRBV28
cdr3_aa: CASSPPGQGARGYTF
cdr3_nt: TGTGCCAGCAGTCCCCCGGGACAGGGGGCGCGGGGCTACACCTTC

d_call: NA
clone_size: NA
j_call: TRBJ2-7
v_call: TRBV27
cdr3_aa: CASIGFEYEQYF
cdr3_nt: TGTGCCAGCATCGGGTTCGAATACGAGCAGTACTTC

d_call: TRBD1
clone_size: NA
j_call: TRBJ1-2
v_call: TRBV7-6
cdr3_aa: CASSLALQGDYGYTF
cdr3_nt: TGTGCCAGCAGCTTAGCGCTTCAGGGGGACTATGGCTACACCTTC

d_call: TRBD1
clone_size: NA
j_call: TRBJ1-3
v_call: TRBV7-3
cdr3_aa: CASSLEGAPGNTIYF
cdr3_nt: TGTGCCAGCAGCTTAGAGGGGGCGCCTGGAAACACCATATATTTT